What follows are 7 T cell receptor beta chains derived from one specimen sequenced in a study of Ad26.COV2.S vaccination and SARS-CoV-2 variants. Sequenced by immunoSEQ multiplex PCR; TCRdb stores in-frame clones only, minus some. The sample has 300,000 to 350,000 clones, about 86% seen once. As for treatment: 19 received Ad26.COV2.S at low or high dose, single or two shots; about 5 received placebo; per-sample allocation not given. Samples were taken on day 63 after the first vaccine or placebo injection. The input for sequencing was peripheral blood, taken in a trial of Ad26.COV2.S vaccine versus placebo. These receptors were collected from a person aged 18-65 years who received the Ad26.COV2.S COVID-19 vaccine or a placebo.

In DNA form, the CDR3 reads TGTGCCAGCAGCGTAACAGGGGACTCTAACTATGGCTACACCTTC. This gives the protein CASSVTGDSNYGYTF. The rearrangement joins TRBV7-8 to TRBJ1-2, with TRBD1 identical over 7 bases. With 5 bases clipped from V and 0 bases from J, the junction kept 6 bases outside the gene matches. The germline V gene has CDR1 SGHVS and CDR2 FQNEAQ. This CDR3 spans 15 amino acids. Together with reference TRBV7-8 and TRBJ1-2, the CDR3 gives the full variable domain: GAGVSQSPRYKVAKRGQDVALRCDPISGHVSLFWYQQALGQGPEFLTYFQNEAQLDKSGLPSDRFFAERPEGSVSTLKIQRTQQEDSAVYLCASSVTGDSNYGYTFGSGTRLTVV.

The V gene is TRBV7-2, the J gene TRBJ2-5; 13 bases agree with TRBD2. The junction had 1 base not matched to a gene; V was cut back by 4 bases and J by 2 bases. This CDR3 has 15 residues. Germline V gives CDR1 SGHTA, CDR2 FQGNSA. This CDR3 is CASSSGLAGQETQYF. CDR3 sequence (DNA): TGTGCCAGCAGCTCGGGACTAGCGGGGCAAGAGACCCAGTACTTC.

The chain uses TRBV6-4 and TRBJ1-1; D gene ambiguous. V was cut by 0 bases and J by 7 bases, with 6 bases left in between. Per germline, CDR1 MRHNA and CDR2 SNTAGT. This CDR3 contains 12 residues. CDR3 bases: TGTGCCAGCAGTGACTCGAGTGGTGAAGCTTTCTTT. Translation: CASSDSSGEAFF.

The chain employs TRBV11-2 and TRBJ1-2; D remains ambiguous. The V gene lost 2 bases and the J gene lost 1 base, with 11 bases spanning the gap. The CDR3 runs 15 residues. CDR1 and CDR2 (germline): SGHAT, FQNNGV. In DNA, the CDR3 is TGTGCCAGCAGCTTATGGGCCCCAGTTAACTATGGCTACACCTTC. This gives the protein CASSLWAPVNYGYTF. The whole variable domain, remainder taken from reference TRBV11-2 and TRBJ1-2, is EAGVAQSPRYKIIEKRQSVAFWCNPISGHATLYWYQQILGQGPKLLIQFQNNGVVDDSQLPKDRFSAERLKGVDSTLKIQPAKLEDSAVYLCASSLWAPVNYGYTFGSGTRLTVV.

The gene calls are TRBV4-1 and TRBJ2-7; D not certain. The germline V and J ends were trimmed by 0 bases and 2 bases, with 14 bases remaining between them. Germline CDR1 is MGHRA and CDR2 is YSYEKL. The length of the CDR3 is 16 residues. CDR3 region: CASSQDVLTRTYEQYF. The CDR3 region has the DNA TGCGCCAGCAGCCAAGATGTCCTTACCCGCACCTACGAGCAGTACTTC.

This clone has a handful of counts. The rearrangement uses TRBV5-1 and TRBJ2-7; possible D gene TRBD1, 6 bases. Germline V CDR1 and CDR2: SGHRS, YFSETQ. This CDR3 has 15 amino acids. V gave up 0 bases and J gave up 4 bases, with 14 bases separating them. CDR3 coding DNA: TGCGCCAGCAGCTTGGAGGGCAGGGGTGTGTACGAGCAGTACTTC. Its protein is CASSLEGRGVYEQYF.

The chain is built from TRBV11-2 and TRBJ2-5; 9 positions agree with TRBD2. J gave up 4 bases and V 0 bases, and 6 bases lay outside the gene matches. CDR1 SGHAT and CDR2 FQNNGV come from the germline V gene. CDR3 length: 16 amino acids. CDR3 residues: CASSLDGGGAGETQYF. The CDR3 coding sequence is TGTGCCAGCAGCTTAGATGGCGGGGGGGCAGGAGAGACCCAGTACTTC.